The clone carrying this T cell receptor (beta chain) was counted a few times. The antigen remains unidentified. Additional DNA sequences in this sample encode the identical CDR3. This sample was included in a study of beta chain features in type 1 diabetes. Overall study context: Examination spanned around 110 million sorted cells from all samples. Findings and limits, study-wide: With patients and controls alike, PCR might favor shorter templates to an equal degree. Shorter TCRB CDR3s, moderately but significantly so, marked every one of the four CD4+ subsets in Type 1 diabetes patients. Researchers could not determine here whether HLA type influences TCRB rearrangement.

CDR3 length: 15 residues. Trimming cost V 0 bases and J 1 base; bases outside gene matches: 3. Germline V lookup: CDR1 MNHEY, CDR2 SVGAGI. The investigators reverse transcribed all of the isolated RNA, so they sequenced expressed TCRB transcripts. Only in-frame clones appear in the TCRdb table, and some are missing; sequencing was by immunoSEQ multiplex PCR. The table has about 900,000 clones, under 20% seen once. The source of this sequence is a woman aged 18-35 years in good health. The chain combines TRBV6-5 with TRBJ2-7; TRBD1 matches 7 bases. Specimen: naive CD4+ T cells from blood. The CDR3 bases are TGTGCCAGCAGTTACTCGGGGACAGCTTCCTACGAGCAGTACTTC. Its protein product is CASSYSGTASYEQYF.